This T cell receptor beta chain was recorded in a study of cytomegalovirus exposure and HLA in healthy donors. Across the study: A later analysis reported the 120 or so validation repertoires used the same platform as the approximately 700 first-cohort repertoires.

The CDR3 contains 15 residues. CDR1 and CDR2 (germline): MNHEY, SMNVEV (reference sequence). With V trimmed by 1 base and J by 4 bases, 6 bases remained unmatched. The assay was immunoSEQ multiplex PCR, and TCRdb's table has in-frame clones only and misses some. There are tens of thousands of clones in the sample; about 94% occur only once, and over 2% lies in the top ten. The donors were members of the roughly 120-subject validation cohort (separate from the roughly 680-subject first cohort). This clonotype was obtained from a woman between 18 and 29 years old in good health and CMV-seronegative. Sequencing was carried out using PBMCs. The V gene is TRBV27, the J gene TRBJ2-7, with 8 bases fitting TRBD2. The CDR3 DNA reads as TGTGCCAGCAGTTTATTAGCGGGGATTGAGTACGAGCAGTACTTC. It specifies CASSLLAGIEYEQYF.